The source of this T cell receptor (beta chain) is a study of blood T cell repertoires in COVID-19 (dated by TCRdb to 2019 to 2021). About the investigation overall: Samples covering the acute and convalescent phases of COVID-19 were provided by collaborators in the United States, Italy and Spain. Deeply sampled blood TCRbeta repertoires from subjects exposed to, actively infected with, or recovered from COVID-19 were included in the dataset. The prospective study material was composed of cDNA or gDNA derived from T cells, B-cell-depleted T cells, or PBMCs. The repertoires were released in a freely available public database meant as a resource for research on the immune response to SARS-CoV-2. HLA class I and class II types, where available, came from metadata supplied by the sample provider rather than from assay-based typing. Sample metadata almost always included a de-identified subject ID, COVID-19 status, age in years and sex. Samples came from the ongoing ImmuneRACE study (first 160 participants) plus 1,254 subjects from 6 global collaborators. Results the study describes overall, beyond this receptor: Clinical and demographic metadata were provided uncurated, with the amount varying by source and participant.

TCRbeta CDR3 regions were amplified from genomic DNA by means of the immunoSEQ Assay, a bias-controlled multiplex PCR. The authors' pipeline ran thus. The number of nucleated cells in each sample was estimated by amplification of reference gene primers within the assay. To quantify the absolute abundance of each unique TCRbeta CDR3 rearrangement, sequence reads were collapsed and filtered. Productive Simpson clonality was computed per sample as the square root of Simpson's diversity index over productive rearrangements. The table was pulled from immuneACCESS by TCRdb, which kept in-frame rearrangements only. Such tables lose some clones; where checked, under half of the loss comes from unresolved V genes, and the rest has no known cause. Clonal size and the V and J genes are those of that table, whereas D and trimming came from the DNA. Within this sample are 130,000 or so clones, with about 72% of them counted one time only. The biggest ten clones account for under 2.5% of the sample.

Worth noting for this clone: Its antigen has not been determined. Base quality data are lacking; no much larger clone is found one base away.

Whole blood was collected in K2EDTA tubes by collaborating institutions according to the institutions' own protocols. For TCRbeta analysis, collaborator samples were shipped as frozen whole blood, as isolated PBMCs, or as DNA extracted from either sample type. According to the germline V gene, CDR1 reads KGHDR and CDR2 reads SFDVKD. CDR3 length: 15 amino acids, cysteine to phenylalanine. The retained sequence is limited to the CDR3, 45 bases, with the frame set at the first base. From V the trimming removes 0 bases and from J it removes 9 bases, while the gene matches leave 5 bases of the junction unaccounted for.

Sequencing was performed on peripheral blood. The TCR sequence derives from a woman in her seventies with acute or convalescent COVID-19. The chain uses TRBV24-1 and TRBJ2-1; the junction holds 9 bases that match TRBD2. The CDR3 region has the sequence CATSDLQLAGGEQFF. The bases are TGTGCCACCAGTGATTTGCAACTAGCGGGCGGTGAGCAGTTCTTC.